This is a list of T cell receptor beta chains from one sample in a study of CD8 T cells in ankylosing spondylitis. TCRdb re-called the 5' RACE reads with MiXCR, one entry per CDR3 protein. The table records about 800,000 distinct CDR3 sequences, roughly 10% of them present only once. The sequencing sample was made of blood, either unsorted or a sorted T cell fraction (not recorded which). Receptors were obtained from a male donor with ankylosing spondylitis. Each CDR3 is given with its conserved first and last residue. A D gene is named only where the DNA matches it firmly.

cdr3_aa: CSAASQGVGYNSPLHF; d_call: .; j_call: TRBJ1-6; v_call: TRBV20-1
cdr3_aa: CASSLRVRPTGELFF; d_call: .; j_call: TRBJ2-2; v_call: TRBV5-1
cdr3_aa: CASSQDGAHNEQFF; d_call: .; j_call: TRBJ2-1; v_call: TRBV2
cdr3_aa: CSARAPRTGAQPQHF; d_call: TRBD1; j_call: TRBJ1-5; v_call: TRBV20-1
cdr3_aa: CASSLGTAADEQFF; d_call: .; j_call: TRBJ2-1; v_call: TRBV12-3/TRBV12-4
cdr3_aa: CASSFTISYEQYF; d_call: .; j_call: TRBJ2-7; v_call: TRBV5-6
cdr3_aa: CSARRGGGLAGLVF; d_call: TRBD2; j_call: TRBJ2-5; v_call: TRBV20-1
cdr3_aa: CASSFRQRTRRQETQYF; d_call: .; j_call: TRBJ2-5; v_call: TRBV7-9
cdr3_aa: CASSPQDRSFYGYTF; d_call: TRBD1; j_call: TRBJ1-2; v_call: TRBV7-9
cdr3_aa: CSGPGPSADTQYF; d_call: .; j_call: TRBJ2-3; v_call: TRBV20-1
cdr3_aa: CASSPRGPGGETQYF; d_call: .; j_call: TRBJ2-3; v_call: TRBV18
cdr3_aa: CASSFALAGNTGELFF; d_call: TRBD2; j_call: TRBJ2-2; v_call: TRBV12-3/TRBV12-4
cdr3_aa: CSASRDTNNEQFF; d_call: .; j_call: TRBJ2-1; v_call: TRBV20-1
cdr3_aa: CATLGQGAKEQYF; d_call: TRBD1; j_call: TRBJ2-7; v_call: TRBV6-1
cdr3_aa: CASSLGAGANYGYTF; d_call: .; j_call: TRBJ1-2; v_call: TRBV7-2
cdr3_aa: CASNGGGQRRDTQYF; d_call: TRBD2; j_call: TRBJ2-3; v_call: TRBV12-3/TRBV12-4
cdr3_aa: CASSQPGSTDTQYF; d_call: .; j_call: TRBJ2-3; v_call: TRBV4-2
cdr3_aa: CASSSPGRGGNTEAFF; d_call: .; j_call: TRBJ1-1; v_call: TRBV11-2
cdr3_aa: CASSGRGTEGSMNTEAFF; d_call: TRBD1; j_call: TRBJ1-1; v_call: TRBV9
cdr3_aa: CASSPDNSVLEQYF; d_call: .; j_call: TRBJ2-7; v_call: TRBV19
cdr3_aa: CASSQEGTRTQYF; d_call: .; j_call: TRBJ2-5; v_call: TRBV4-3
cdr3_aa: CASSGGTGTFF; d_call: TRBD1; j_call: TRBJ2-1; v_call: TRBV7-3
cdr3_aa: CASSLGTGDMNTEAFF; d_call: TRBD1; j_call: TRBJ1-1; v_call: TRBV5-1
cdr3_aa: CASSLSGTSGNIQYF; d_call: .; j_call: TRBJ2-4; v_call: TRBV5-1
cdr3_aa: CSAPKARAGSTDTQYF; d_call: TRBD2; j_call: TRBJ2-3; v_call: TRBV20-1
cdr3_aa: CSARDTTGNQPQHF; d_call: .; j_call: TRBJ1-5; v_call: TRBV20-1
cdr3_aa: CASSQEWAPNEKLFF; d_call: .; j_call: TRBJ1-4; v_call: TRBV4-3
cdr3_aa: CASSPPSGEQDNEQFF; d_call: .; j_call: TRBJ2-1; v_call: TRBV18
cdr3_aa: CASSPMGTDYGYTF; d_call: .; j_call: TRBJ1-2; v_call: TRBV5-1
cdr3_aa: CASSPRLADYEQYF; d_call: TRBD2; j_call: TRBJ2-7; v_call: TRBV9
cdr3_aa: CASSLRENYYEQYF; d_call: .; j_call: TRBJ2-7; v_call: TRBV12-3/TRBV12-4
cdr3_aa: CASSSVTTIGIQYF; d_call: .; j_call: TRBJ2-7; v_call: TRBV7-8
cdr3_aa: CASSQATSRYAGYEQYF; d_call: .; j_call: TRBJ2-7; v_call: TRBV4-2
cdr3_aa: CASSLVAANLNTEAFF; d_call: .; j_call: TRBJ1-1; v_call: TRBV5-5
cdr3_aa: CSARDPNEQYF; d_call: .; j_call: TRBJ2-7; v_call: TRBV20-1
cdr3_aa: CSAEGFGYEQFF; d_call: .; j_call: TRBJ2-1; v_call: TRBV20-1
cdr3_aa: CSVGTMNTEAFF; d_call: .; j_call: TRBJ1-1; v_call: TRBV29-1
cdr3_aa: CASSYQPGSEAFF; d_call: .; j_call: TRBJ1-1; v_call: TRBV6-6
cdr3_aa: CASSYEGAPYNSPLHF; d_call: .; j_call: TRBJ1-6; v_call: TRBV6-2/TRBV6-3
cdr3_aa: CASSLGIVRPETQYF; d_call: .; j_call: TRBJ2-5; v_call: TRBV12-3/TRBV12-4